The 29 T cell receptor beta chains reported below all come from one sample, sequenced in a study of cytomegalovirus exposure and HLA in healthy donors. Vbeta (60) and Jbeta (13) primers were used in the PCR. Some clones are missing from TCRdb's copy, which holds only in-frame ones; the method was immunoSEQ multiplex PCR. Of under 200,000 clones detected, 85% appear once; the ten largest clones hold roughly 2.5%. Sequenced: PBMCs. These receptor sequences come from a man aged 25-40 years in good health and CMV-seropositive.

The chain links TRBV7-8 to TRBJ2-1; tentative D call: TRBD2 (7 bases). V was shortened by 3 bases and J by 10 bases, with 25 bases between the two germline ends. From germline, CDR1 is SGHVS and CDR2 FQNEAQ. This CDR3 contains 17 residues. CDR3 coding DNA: TGTGCCAGCAGCTTCGGGACCGGGACTACCACAAGGGGGGAGCAGTTCTTC. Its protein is CASSFGTGTTTRGEQFF.

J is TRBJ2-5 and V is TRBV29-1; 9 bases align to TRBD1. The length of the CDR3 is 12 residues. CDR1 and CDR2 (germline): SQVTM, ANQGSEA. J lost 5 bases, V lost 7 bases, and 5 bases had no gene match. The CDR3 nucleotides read TGCAGCGCCGGGACAGGGTTGGAGACCCAGTACTTC. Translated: CSAGTGLETQYF.

CDR3 protein: CASSIAPGQGVYGYTF. The DNA for the CDR3 is TGTGCCAGTAGTATTGCGCCGGGACAGGGCGTGTATGGCTACACCTTC. The chain has TRBV19 and TRBJ1-2, with 9 bases fitting TRBD1. V lost 3 bases to trimming and J lost 5 bases; unmatched junction nucleotides: 10. Germline V CDR1 and CDR2: LNHDA, SQIVND (reference sequence). The CDR3 totals 16 residues.

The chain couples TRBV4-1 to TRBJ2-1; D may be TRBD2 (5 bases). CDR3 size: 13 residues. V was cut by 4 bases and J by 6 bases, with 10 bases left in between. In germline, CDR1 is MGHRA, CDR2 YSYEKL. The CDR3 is CASSPGSFNEQFF. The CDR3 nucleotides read TGCGCCAGCAGCCCGGGGAGTTTCAATGAGCAGTTCTTC.

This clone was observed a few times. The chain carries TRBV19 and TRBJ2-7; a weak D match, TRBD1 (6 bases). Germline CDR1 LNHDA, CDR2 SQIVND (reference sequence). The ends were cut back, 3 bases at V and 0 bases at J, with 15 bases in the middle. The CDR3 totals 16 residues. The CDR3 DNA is TGTGCCAGTAGTATTCAAGCCCGGGACACCTCCTACGAGCAGTACTTC. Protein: CASSIQARDTSYEQYF. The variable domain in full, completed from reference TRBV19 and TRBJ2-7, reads DGGITQSPKYLFRKEGQNVTLSCEQNLNHDAMYWYRQDPGQGLRLIYYSQIVNDFQKGDIAEGYSVSREKKESFPLTVTSAQKNPTAFYLCASSIQARDTSYEQYFGPGTRLTVT.

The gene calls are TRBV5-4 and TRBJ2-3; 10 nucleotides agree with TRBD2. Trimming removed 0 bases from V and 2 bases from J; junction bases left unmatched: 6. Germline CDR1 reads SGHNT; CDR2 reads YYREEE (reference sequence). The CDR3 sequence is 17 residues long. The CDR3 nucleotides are TGTGCCAGCAGCTTGGAGCGACTAGCGGGCGTCACAGATACGCAGTATTTT. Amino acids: CASSLERLAGVTDTQYF.

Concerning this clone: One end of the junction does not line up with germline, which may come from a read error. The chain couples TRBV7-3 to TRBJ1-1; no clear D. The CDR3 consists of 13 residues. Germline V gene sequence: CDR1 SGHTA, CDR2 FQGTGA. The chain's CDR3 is CSSSLISGSEAFF. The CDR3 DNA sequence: TGTTCCAGCAGCTTAATTTCGGGGTCTGAAGCTTTCTTT.

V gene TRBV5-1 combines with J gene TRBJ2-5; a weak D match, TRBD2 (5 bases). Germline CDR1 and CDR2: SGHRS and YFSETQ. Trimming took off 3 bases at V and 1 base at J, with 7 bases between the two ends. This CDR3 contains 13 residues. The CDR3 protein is CASSSGIQETQYF. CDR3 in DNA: TGCGCCAGCAGCTCCGGGATCCAAGAGACCCAGTACTTC.

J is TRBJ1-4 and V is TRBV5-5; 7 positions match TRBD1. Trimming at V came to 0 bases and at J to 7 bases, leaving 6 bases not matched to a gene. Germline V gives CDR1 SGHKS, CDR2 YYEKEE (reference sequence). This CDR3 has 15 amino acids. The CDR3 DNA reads TGTGCCAGCAGCTTGGCTCGACAGGGAAGTGAAAAACTGTTTTTT. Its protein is CASSLARQGSEKLFF.

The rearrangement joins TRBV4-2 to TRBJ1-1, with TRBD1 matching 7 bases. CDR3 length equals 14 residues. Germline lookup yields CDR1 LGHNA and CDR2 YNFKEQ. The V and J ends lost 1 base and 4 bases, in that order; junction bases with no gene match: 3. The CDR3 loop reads CASSQAGGATEAFF. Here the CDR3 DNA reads TGTGCCAGCAGCCAAGCAGGGGGAGCCACTGAAGCTTTCTTT.

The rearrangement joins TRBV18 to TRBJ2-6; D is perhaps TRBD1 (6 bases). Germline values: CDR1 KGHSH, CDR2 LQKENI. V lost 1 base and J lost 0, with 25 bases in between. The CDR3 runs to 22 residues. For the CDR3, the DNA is TGTGCCAGCTCACCACTACAGGCCGTAACGACAGGCTCCCCCTCTGGGGCCAACGTCCTGACTTTC. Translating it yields CASSPLQAVTTGSPSGANVLTF. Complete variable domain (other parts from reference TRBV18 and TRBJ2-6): NAGVMQNPRHLVRRRGQEARLRCSPMKGHSHVYWYRQLPEEGLKFMVYLQKENIIDESGMPKERFSAEFPKEGPSILRIQQVVRGDSAAYFCASSPLQAVTTGSPSGANVLTFGAGSRLTVL.

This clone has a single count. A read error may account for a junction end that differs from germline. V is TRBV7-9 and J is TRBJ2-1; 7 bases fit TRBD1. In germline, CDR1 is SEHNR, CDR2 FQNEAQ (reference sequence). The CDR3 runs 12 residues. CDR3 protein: CSSSLGGHEQFF. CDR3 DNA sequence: TGTTCCAGCAGCTTAGGGGGCCATGAGCAGTTCTTC.

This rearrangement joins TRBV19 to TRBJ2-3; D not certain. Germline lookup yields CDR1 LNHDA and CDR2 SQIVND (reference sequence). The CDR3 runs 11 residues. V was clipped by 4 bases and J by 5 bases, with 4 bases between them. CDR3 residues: CASSTGDTQYF. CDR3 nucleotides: TGTGCCAGTAGTACAGGAGATACGCAGTATTTT.

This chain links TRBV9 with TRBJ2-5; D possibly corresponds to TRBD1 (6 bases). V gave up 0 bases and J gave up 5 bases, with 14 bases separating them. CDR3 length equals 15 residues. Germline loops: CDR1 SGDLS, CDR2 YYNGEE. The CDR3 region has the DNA TGTGCCAGCAGCGTAGCTGCAGGGGCAACTGAGACCCAGTACTTC. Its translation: CASSVAAGATETQYF. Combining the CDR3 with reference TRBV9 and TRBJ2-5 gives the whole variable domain DSGVTQTPKHLITATGQRVTLRCSPRSGDLSVYWYQQSLDQGLQFLIQYYNGEERAKGNILERFSAQQFPDLHSELNLSSLELGDSALYFCASSVAAGATETQYFGPGTRLLVL.

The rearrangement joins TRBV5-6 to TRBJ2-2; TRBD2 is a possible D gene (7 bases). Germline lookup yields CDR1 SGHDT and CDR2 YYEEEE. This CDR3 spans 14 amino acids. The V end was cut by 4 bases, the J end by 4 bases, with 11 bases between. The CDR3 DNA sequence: TGTGCCAGCAGCCGGGGGGCGTTCACCGGGGAGCTGTTTTTT. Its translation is CASSRGAFTGELFF.

CDR3 amino acids: CASSLGLSGKYNEQFF. The CDR3 nucleotides read TGTGCCAGCAGCTTGGGGTTGTCAGGGAAATACAATGAGCAGTTCTTC. The chain links TRBV5-4 to TRBJ2-1, with D possibly matching TRBD1 (5 bases). V lost 0 bases to trimming and J lost 4 bases, with 14 bases between them. This CDR3 comprises 16 residues. Looked up from germline, CDR1 is SGHNT and CDR2 is YYREEE (reference sequence).

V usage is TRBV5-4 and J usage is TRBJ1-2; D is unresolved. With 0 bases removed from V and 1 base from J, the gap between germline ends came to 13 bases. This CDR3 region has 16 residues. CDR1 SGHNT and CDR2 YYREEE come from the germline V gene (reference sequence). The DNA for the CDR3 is TGTGCCAGCAGCTTGGGACGGGGAGTACTTAACTATGGCTACACCTTC. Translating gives CASSLGRGVLNYGYTF.

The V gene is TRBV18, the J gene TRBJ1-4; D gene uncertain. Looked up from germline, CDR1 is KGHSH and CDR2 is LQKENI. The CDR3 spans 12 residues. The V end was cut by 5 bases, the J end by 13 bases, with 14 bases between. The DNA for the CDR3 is TGTGCCAGCTCATCTAAAAGGGAGATACTGTTTTTT. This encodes CASSSKREILFF.

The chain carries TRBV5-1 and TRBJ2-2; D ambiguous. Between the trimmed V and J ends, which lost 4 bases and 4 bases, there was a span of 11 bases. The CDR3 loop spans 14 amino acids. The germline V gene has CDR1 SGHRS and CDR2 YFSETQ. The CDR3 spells CASSLHQLTGELFF. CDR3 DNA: TGCGCCAGCAGCCTCCACCAACTCACCGGGGAGCTGTTTTTT.

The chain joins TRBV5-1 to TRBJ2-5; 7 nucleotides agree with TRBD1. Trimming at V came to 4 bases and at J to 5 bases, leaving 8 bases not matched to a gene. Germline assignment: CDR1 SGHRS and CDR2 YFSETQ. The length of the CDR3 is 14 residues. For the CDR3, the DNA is TGCGCCAGCAGCCGAAGACAGGGTTTGGAGACCCAGTACTTC. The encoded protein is CASSRRQGLETQYF.

This CDR3 is CASRPQAALNTEAFF. Written as DNA, the CDR3 is TGTGCCAGCAGACCACAGGCCGCCCTGAACACTGAAGCTTTCTTT. The V call is TRBV27, the J call TRBJ1-1; D perhaps matches TRBD1 (5 bases). Germline V CDR1 and CDR2: MNHEY, SMNVEV (reference sequence). There are 15 residues in the CDR3. Deletions cut 6 bases from V and 0 bases from J, with 14 bases between.

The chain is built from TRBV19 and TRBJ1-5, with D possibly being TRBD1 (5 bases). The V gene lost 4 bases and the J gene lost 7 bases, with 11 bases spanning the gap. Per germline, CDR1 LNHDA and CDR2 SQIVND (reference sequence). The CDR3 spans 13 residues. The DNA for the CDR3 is TGTGCCAGTAGTACCCAGGGAGGCCAGCCCCAGCATTTT. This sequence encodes CASSTQGGQPQHF.

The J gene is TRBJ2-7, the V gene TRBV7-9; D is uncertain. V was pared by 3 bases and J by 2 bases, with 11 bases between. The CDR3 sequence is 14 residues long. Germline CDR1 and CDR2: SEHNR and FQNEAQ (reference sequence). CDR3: CASSLGRHTYEQYF. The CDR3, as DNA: TGTGCCAGCAGCTTGGGCCGACATACCTACGAGCAGTACTTC.

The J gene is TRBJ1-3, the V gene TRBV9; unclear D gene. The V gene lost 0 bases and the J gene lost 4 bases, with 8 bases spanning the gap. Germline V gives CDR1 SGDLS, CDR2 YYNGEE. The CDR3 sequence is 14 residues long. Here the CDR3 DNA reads TGTGCCAGCAGCGTAGGAGGGCCAGGAAACACCATATATTTT. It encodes CASSVGGPGNTIYF.

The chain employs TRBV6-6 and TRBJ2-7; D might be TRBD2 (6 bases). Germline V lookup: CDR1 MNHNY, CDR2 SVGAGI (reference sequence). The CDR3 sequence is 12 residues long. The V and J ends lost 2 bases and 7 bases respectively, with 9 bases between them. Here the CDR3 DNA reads TGTGCCAGCAGTTACACCAGCGGGGAGCAGTACTTC. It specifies CASSYTSGEQYF.

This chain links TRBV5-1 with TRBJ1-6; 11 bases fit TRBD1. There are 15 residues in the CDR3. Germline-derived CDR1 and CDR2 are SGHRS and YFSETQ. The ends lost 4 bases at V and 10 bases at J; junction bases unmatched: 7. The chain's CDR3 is CASSNRTGGKSPLHF. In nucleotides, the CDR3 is TGCGCCAGCAGCAATAGGACAGGGGGCAAGTCACCCCTCCACTTT.

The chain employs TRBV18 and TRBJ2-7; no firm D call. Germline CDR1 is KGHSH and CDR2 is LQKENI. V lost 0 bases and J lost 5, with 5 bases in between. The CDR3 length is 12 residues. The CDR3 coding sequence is TGTGCCAGCTCACCACCGAGCGACGAGCAGTACTTC. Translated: CASSPPSDEQYF.

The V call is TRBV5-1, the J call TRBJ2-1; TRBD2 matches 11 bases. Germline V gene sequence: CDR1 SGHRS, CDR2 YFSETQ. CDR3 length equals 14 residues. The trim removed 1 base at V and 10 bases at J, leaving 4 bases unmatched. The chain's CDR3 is CASSLTSGSAEQFF. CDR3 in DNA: TGCGCCAGCAGCTTGACTAGCGGGAGCGCCGAGCAGTTCTTC.

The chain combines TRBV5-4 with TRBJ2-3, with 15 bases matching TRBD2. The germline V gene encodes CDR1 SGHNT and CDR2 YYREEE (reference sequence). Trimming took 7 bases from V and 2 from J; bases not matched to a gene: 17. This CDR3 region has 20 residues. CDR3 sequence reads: CASSLSPGLAGGRPTDTQYF. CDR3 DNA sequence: TGTGCCAGCTCCCTTTCACCGGGACTAGCGGGAGGTCGTCCCACAGATACGCAGTATTTT.